This TCR beta chain appears in the sequencing data of a study of T cells in Graves' hyperthyroidism and ophthalmopathy. Study details: Staff took peripheral blood when the initial diagnosis was made, before any treatment began.

The V segment lost 8 bases and the J segment 7 bases; nucleotides outside the gene matches: 19. This CDR3 has 16 residues. The germline V gene has CDR1 MDHEN and CDR2 SYDVKM. Amplification of TCR beta CDR3 regions was performed using RNA transcripts as template. The TCR CDR3 was amplified in a first-round RT-PCR using the HTBI primer set. MiXCR, run by TCRdb on the multiplex PCR reads, gives a single entry per CDR3 protein. The sample records about 300,000 distinct CDR3 sequences, about 25% being singletons. It was uncontrolled infection, other autoimmune disease, pregnancy or lactation that excluded patients. For the diagnoses, clinical symptoms, serum thyroxine and TRAb, thyroid ultrasound and orbital computed tomography were used.

This receptor was obtained from a man between 40 and 49 years old with Graves' hyperthyroidism that later progressed to Graves' ophthalmopathy. V and J are TRBV28 and TRBJ1-2; TRBD1 matches at 7 bases. Sequencing was performed on blood. Here the CDR3 reads CASHQGTVSSKAGYTF. In nucleotides, the CDR3 is TGTGCCAGCCATCAAGGGACAGTCTCTTCCAAGGCTGGCTACACCTTC.